These 9 T cell receptor beta chains were sequenced from one sample in a study of T cell responses to AZD1222 COVID-19 vaccine. Profiled with immunoSEQ multiplex PCR; TCRdb holds only in-frame clones, not every one. The sample has about 140,000 clones, around 89% seen once. Here the sequenced sample was peripheral blood, taken on day 0 of AZD1222 vaccination. The receptors originated from an adult in good health.

The gene calls are TRBV7-9 and TRBJ1-4; D unclear. The V gene's germline CDR1 is SEHNR and CDR2 FQNEAQ (reference sequence). The V and J ends lost 0 bases and 0 bases respectively, with 11 bases between them. The CDR3 consists of 17 residues. CDR3 DNA: TGTGCCAGCAGCTTAGCCGCCGGGATTTCAACTAATGAAAAACTGTTTTTT. Translated, it gives CASSLAAGISTNEKLFF.

V and J are TRBV4-1 and TRBJ2-3, with D maybe TRBD2 (5 bases). Germline CDR1 reads MGHRA; CDR2 reads YSYEKL. This CDR3 comprises 15 residues. With 0 bases removed from V and 4 bases from J, the gap between germline ends came to 11 bases. Written as DNA, the CDR3 is TGCGCCAGCAGCCAAGACGCGGGTGGGGCAGATACGCAGTATTTT. Translation: CASSQDAGGADTQYF.

This clone was counted once. The chain is built from TRBV3-1 (or the pseudogene TRBV3-2) and TRBJ1-1, with 8 nucleotides matching TRBD1. The germline CDR1 and CDR2 sequences are LGHDT and YNNKEL (reference sequence). This CDR3 contains 14 residues. V trimming: 2 bases; J trimming: 6 bases; junction bases outside the gene matches: 5. The DNA of the CDR3 is TGTGCCAGCAGCCAACGCACAGGGGGGCCTGAAGCTTTCTTT. Encoded protein: CASSQRTGGPEAFF.

The V and J genes are TRBV14 and TRBJ1-5, with no clear D. V was cut by 3 bases and J by 1 base, with 4 bases left in between. Looked up from germline, CDR1 is SGHDN and CDR2 is FVKESK. This CDR3 region has 13 residues. CDR3 sequence reads: CASSHDSNQPQHF. As DNA, the CDR3 is TGTGCCAGCAGCCATGACAGCAATCAGCCCCAGCATTTT.

This chain connects TRBV5-1 to TRBJ1-4; D may be TRBD1 (6 bases). Trimming pared 5 bases from V and 0 bases from J, leaving 11 bases between. The germline V gene encodes CDR1 SGHRS and CDR2 YFSETQ. The CDR3 runs 15 residues. CDR3 coding DNA: TGCGCCAGCAGTCGTACAGGGACAACTAATGAAAAACTGTTTTTT. Protein sequence: CASSRTGTTNEKLFF. The full variable domain, completed using reference TRBV5-1 and TRBJ1-4, is KAGVTQTPRYLIKTRGQQVTLSCSPISGHRSVSWYQQTPGQGLQFLFEYFSETQRNKGNFPGRFSGRQFSNSRSEMNVSTLELGDSALYLCASSRTGTTNEKLFFGSGTQLSVL.

This clone was seen just once. This chain uses TRBV19 with TRBJ1-1; the D is unclear. Trimming left V 5 bases short and J 4 bases short, with 11 bases between. The CDR3 consists of 13 residues. In germline, CDR1 is LNHDA, CDR2 SQIVND (reference sequence). The CDR3: CASSWRVGTEAFF. CDR3 sequence (DNA): TGTGCCAGTAGTTGGCGGGTGGGCACTGAAGCTTTCTTT.

This clone was observed a single time. The chain has TRBV7-6 and TRBJ1-5; D not certain. CDR1 is SGHVS and CDR2 is FNYEAQ in the germline V gene. V lost 4 bases and J lost 3, with 16 bases in between. This CDR3 is built from 16 residues. CDR3 coding DNA: TGTGCCAGCAGCTCAGAAAACTACCCTCTCAATCAGCCCCAGCATTTT. It encodes CASSSENYPLNQPQHF.

The CDR3 nucleotides read TGTGCCAGCAGTGAGGTTGGGGGCCGAATGGCTTTCTTT. It is translated as CASSEVGGRMAFF. The chain is built from TRBV2 and TRBJ1-1, with a tentative D call TRBD1 (6 bases). V dropped 3 bases and J dropped 11 bases, with 16 bases sitting between them. In germline, CDR1 is SNHLY, CDR2 FYNNEI. There are 13 residues in the CDR3.

V usage is TRBV10-3 and J usage is TRBJ1-5; 9 nucleotides align to TRBD1. Looked up from germline, CDR1 is ENHRY and CDR2 is SYGVKD. V lost 6 bases, J lost 2 bases, and 5 bases stayed unmatched. The CDR3 is 15 amino acids. This chain's CDR3 is CAISPGQGGNQPQHF. The CDR3 DNA sequence: TGTGCCATCAGCCCGGGACAGGGCGGCAATCAGCCCCAGCATTTT.